The 7 T cell receptor beta chains reported below all come from one sample, sequenced in a study of shared clonotypes between healthy human individuals. Generated by immunoSEQ multiplex PCR, the TCRdb table keeps only in-frame clones and is missing some. The data contain some 680,000 clones, more than 70% of them singletons. The sample taken for sequencing was memory CD4+ T cells sorted from blood. Subset given: CD45RA-negative fraction. The source of these receptors is a woman in her thirties in good health.

The chain couples TRBV11-2 to TRBJ1-4; D may be TRBD1 (5 bases). The ends were cut back, 1 base at V and 7 bases at J, with 10 bases in the middle. The germline V gene encodes CDR1 SGHAT and CDR2 FQNNGV. CDR3 size: 14 residues. For the CDR3, the DNA is TGTGCCAGCAGCTTAGGGGGCCTCGGTGAAAAACTGTTTTTT. Encoded protein: CASSLGGLGEKLFF.

The chain employs TRBV15 and TRBJ2-7; 7 nucleotides agree with TRBD2. Trimming cost V 3 bases and J 6 bases; bases outside gene matches: 8. Germline V CDR1 and CDR2: LNHNV, YYDKDF (reference sequence). The length of the CDR3 is 14 residues. The CDR3 DNA follows: TGTGCCACCAGCAGCAGTGCGGGAGTTTCCGAGCAGTACTTC. It specifies CATSSSAGVSEQYF.

The V gene is TRBV6-1, the J gene TRBJ1-1, with D maybe TRBD1 (6 bases). The germline CDR1 and CDR2 sequences are MNHNS and SASEGT. This CDR3 has 15 amino acids. Trimming removed 7 bases at V and 0 bases at J, with 15 bases between. The chain's CDR3 is CASNGQLGMNTEAFF. The CDR3 DNA sequence: TGTGCCAGCAATGGACAGCTCGGCATGAACACTGAAGCTTTCTTT.

Concerning this clone: Other DNA variants within this sample encode the same CDR3. The V and J genes are TRBV5-1 and TRBJ2-1, with D possibly TRBD1 on 6 matching bases. Germline loops: CDR1 SGHRS, CDR2 YFSETQ. V lost 0 bases, J lost 5 bases, and 9 bases lay in between. The CDR3 covers 14 residues. The CDR3 nucleotides are TGCGCCAGCAGCTTGGGACAGGAGAACAATGAGCAGTTCTTC. Translated, it gives CASSLGQENNEQFF.

This chain joins TRBV5-1 and TRBJ2-1; 8 bases are a match to TRBD2. The trim removed 2 bases at V and 5 bases at J, leaving 6 bases unmatched. The CDR3 is made up of 15 amino acids. Germline-derived CDR1 and CDR2 are SGHRS and YFSETQ. CDR3 amino acids: CASSLVLAGHNEQFF. The CDR3 nucleotides read TGCGCCAGCAGCTTAGTCCTAGCGGGCCACAATGAGCAGTTCTTC.

The chain couples TRBV28 to TRBJ2-7, with D perhaps being TRBD1 or TRBD2 (5 bases each). Germline loops: CDR1 MDHEN, CDR2 SYDVKM. Trimming left V 7 bases short and J 4 bases short, with 23 bases between. CDR3 length: 16 residues. The CDR3 protein is CASKPPGALIGYEQYF. In DNA, the CDR3 is TGTGCCAGCAAACCACCCGGGGCCCTCATCGGGTACGAGCAGTACTTC.

This rearrangement joins TRBV11-2 to TRBJ2-5; D might be TRBD2 (6 bases). The end of the DNA aligns better with TRBJ2-7, so the J call may be wrong. CDR1 is SGHAT, CDR2 FQNNGV, per germline. The CDR3 has 13 amino acids. This CDR3 reads CASSLTEGYEQYF. CDR3 sequence (DNA): TGTGCCAGCAGCTTAACGGAGGGCTACGAGCAGTACTTC.